A selection of T cell receptor beta chains follows, all from one sample in a study of regulatory T cells in long-lasting Graves disease. Using its own MiXCR run on the multiplex PCR reads, TCRdb lists one record per CDR3 protein. The sample carries about 370,000 distinct CDR3 sequences, roughly a sixth recorded once. The sequenced sample was peripheral blood mononuclear cells (PBMCs), obtained at new diagnosis, from a patient treated with antithyroid drugs. These receptors all stem from a female donor with Graves disease. Each CDR3 is given with its conserved first and last residue. A D gene is named only where the DNA matches it firmly. Size values are once, few and many counts, or a class for expanded clones, and some rows have none.

v_call: TRBV5-1
j_call: TRBJ2-7
clone_size: .
d_call: TRBD1
cdr3_nt: TGCGCCAGCAGCATAGGACCCGGGACAGTCTCCTACGAGCAGTACTTC
cdr3_aa: CASSIGPGTVSYEQYF

v_call: TRBV7-2
j_call: TRBJ2-5
clone_size: .
d_call: TRBD2
cdr3_nt: TGTGCCAGCAGCCGTGTCCCCACTAGCGTCGAGACCCAGTACTTC
cdr3_aa: CASSRVPTSVETQYF

v_call: TRBV5-5
j_call: TRBJ2-3
clone_size: once
d_call: TRBD2
cdr3_nt: TGTGCCAGCAGCTCTAAGGGACCAGCGGGAGCGGATACGCAGTATTTT
cdr3_aa: CASSSKGPAGADTQYF

v_call: TRBV5-1
j_call: TRBJ2-1
clone_size: many
d_call: .
cdr3_nt: TGCGCCAGCACCCCCCCGAACAATGAGCAGTTCTTC
cdr3_aa: CASTPPNNEQFF

v_call: TRBV20-1
j_call: TRBJ2-3
clone_size: many
d_call: .
cdr3_nt: TGCAGTGCTCCTCCACAGGCAGATACGCAGTATTTT
cdr3_aa: CSAPPQADTQYF

v_call: TRBV2
j_call: TRBJ1-2
clone_size: many
d_call: .
cdr3_nt: TGTGCCAGCAGTACGAACAGTGGGGGATCAGGGTATGGCTACACCTTC
cdr3_aa: CASSTNSGGSGYGYTF

v_call: TRBV12-3/TRBV12-4
j_call: TRBJ2-1
clone_size: .
d_call: .
cdr3_nt: TGTGCCAGCAGAAACGACAGGAGCTCCTACAATGAGCAGTTCTTC
cdr3_aa: CASRNDRSSYNEQFF

v_call: TRBV7-8
j_call: TRBJ2-1
clone_size: many
d_call: .
cdr3_nt: TGTGCCAGCAGCTACCAAAACAATGAGCAGTTCTTC
cdr3_aa: CASSYQNNEQFF

v_call: TRBV7-9
j_call: TRBJ1-2
clone_size: .
d_call: TRBD1
cdr3_nt: TGTGCCAGCAGCTTAGCAGGACAGGGATATAACTATGGCTACACCTTC
cdr3_aa: CASSLAGQGYNYGYTF

v_call: TRBV15
j_call: TRBJ1-6
clone_size: .
d_call: .
cdr3_nt: TGTGCCACCAGCAGGGACGGGAACTATAATTCACCCCTCCACTTT
cdr3_aa: CATSRDGNYNSPLHF

v_call: TRBV5-1
j_call: TRBJ1-2
clone_size: many
d_call: .
cdr3_nt: TGCGCCAGCAGCTTGTCAGCAGGGGAGTACGACTACACCTTC
cdr3_aa: CASSLSAGEYDYTF

v_call: TRBV2
j_call: TRBJ1-5
clone_size: many
d_call: .
cdr3_nt: TGTGCCAGCAGTGATTACGGATGGCTGGGGGAGCCCCAGCATTTT
cdr3_aa: CASSDYGWLGEPQHF

v_call: TRBV24-1
j_call: TRBJ2-1
clone_size: .
d_call: .
cdr3_nt: TGTGCCACCAGCCCCTTGGACAGCCACAATGAGCAGTTCTTC
cdr3_aa: CATSPLDSHNEQFF

v_call: TRBV20-1
j_call: TRBJ2-5
clone_size: many
d_call: TRBD2
cdr3_nt: TGCAGTGCTACTGGGCTAGCGGGAGGAAGATTCCTCCAAGAGACCCAGTACTTC
cdr3_aa: CSATGLAGGRFLQETQYF

v_call: TRBV6-2/TRBV6-3
j_call: TRBJ2-3
clone_size: many
d_call: .
cdr3_nt: TGTGCCAGCAGTTACTCGATTACAGCGGGAGATACGCAGTATTTT
cdr3_aa: CASSYSITAGDTQYF

v_call: TRBV24-1
j_call: TRBJ1-1
clone_size: many
d_call: TRBD1
cdr3_nt: TGTGCCACCAGTGAAGCGACAGGGCAGAACACTGAAGCTTTCTTT
cdr3_aa: CATSEATGQNTEAFF

v_call: TRBV6-2/TRBV6-3
j_call: TRBJ2-4
clone_size: .
d_call: .
cdr3_nt: TGTGCCAGCAGACGACCAGAACGGACAGAAAACATTCAGTACTTC
cdr3_aa: CASRRPERTENIQYF

v_call: TRBV20-1
j_call: TRBJ1-1
clone_size: .
d_call: .
cdr3_nt: TGCAGTGGCGGCGGGGTTCAAGCAGAAGCTTTCTTT
cdr3_aa: CSGGGVQAEAFF

v_call: TRBV2
j_call: TRBJ2-3
clone_size: many
d_call: .
cdr3_nt: TGTGCCAGCAGCTGGGATACGCAGTATTTT
cdr3_aa: CASSWDTQYF

v_call: TRBV27
j_call: TRBJ2-1
clone_size: many
d_call: .
cdr3_nt: TGTGCCAGCAGTTTCCAGGCAGACCTAACTCCTCTAAGGAATGAGCAGTTCTTC
cdr3_aa: CASSFQADLTPLRNEQFF

v_call: TRBV7-2
j_call: TRBJ2-2
clone_size: .
d_call: TRBD2
cdr3_nt: TGTGCCAGCAGCTTAGTCTTAGCGGGAGGGATCAACACCGGGGAGCTGTTTTTT
cdr3_aa: CASSLVLAGGINTGELFF

v_call: TRBV5-6
j_call: TRBJ2-7
clone_size: many
d_call: .
cdr3_nt: TGTGCCAGCAGCTCATGGGGTAGATTTCCTTACGAGCAGTACTTC
cdr3_aa: CASSSWGRFPYEQYF

v_call: TRBV20-1
j_call: TRBJ1-1
clone_size: many
d_call: .
cdr3_nt: TGCAGTGCTAGAGTTGATATAGCTGCTGAAGCTTTCTTT
cdr3_aa: CSARVDIAAEAFF

v_call: TRBV6-1
j_call: TRBJ2-5
clone_size: many
d_call: TRBD1
cdr3_nt: TGTGCCAGCAAGTGGACAGGGGTGGAGACCCAGTACTTC
cdr3_aa: CASKWTGVETQYF

v_call: TRBV9
j_call: TRBJ1-1
clone_size: few
d_call: TRBD1
cdr3_nt: TGTGCCAGCAGCGAGACAGGGGGTGACGCTGAAGCTTTCTTT
cdr3_aa: CASSETGGDAEAFF

v_call: TRBV7-8
j_call: TRBJ2-1
clone_size: few
d_call: .
cdr3_nt: TGTGCCAGCAGCTTAAGTAATGGCTCCTACAATGAGCAGTTCTTC
cdr3_aa: CASSLSNGSYNEQFF

v_call: TRBV7-9
j_call: TRBJ1-1
clone_size: many
d_call: TRBD1
cdr3_nt: TGTGCCAGCAGCTCTGGACAGGGCCTGGCAACTGAAGCTTTCTTT
cdr3_aa: CASSSGQGLATEAFF

v_call: TRBV20-1
j_call: TRBJ1-2
clone_size: many
d_call: TRBD1
cdr3_nt: TGCAGTGCTTCCAGTCACAGGGGCTTGGATGGCTACACCTTC
cdr3_aa: CSASSHRGLDGYTF